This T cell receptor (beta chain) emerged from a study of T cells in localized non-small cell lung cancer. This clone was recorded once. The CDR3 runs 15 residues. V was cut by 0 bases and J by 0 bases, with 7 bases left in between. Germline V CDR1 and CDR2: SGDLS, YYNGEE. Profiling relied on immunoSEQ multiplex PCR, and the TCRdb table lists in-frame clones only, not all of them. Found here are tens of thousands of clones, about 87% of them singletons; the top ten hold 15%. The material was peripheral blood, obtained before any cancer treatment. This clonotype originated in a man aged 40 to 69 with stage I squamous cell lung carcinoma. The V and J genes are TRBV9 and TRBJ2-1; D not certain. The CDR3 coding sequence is TGTGCCAGCAGCGTAGGGGGTACCTCCTACAATGAGCAGTTCTTC. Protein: CASSVGGTSYNEQFF.